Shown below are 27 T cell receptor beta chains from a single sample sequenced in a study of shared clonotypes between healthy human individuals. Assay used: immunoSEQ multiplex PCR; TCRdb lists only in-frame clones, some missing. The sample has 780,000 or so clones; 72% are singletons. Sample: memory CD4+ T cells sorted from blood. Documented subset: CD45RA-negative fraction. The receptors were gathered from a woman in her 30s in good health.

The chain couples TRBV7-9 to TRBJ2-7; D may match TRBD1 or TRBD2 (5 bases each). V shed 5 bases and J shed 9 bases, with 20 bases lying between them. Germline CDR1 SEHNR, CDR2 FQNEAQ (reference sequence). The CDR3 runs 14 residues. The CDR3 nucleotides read TGTGCCAGCAGCCCCCTCGGGGCCGGCGGTGGGCAGTACTTC. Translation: CASSPLGAGGGQYF. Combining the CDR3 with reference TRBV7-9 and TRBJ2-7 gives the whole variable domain DTGVSQNPRHKITKRGQNVTFRCDPISEHNRLYWYRQTLGQGPEFLTYFQNEAQLEKSRLLSDRFSAERPKGSFSTLEIQRTEQGDSAMYLCASSPLGAGGGQYFGPGTRLTVT.

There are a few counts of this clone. This CDR3 reads CTSSQPLLQENTEAFF. CDR3 nucleotide sequence: TGCACCAGCAGCCAACCATTACTTCAGGAGAACACTGAAGCTTTCTTT. The chain carries TRBV1 and TRBJ1-1; TRBD1, the table's D call, lacks a check against the DNA. TRBV1 is labeled a pseudogene. The length of the CDR3 is 16 residues.

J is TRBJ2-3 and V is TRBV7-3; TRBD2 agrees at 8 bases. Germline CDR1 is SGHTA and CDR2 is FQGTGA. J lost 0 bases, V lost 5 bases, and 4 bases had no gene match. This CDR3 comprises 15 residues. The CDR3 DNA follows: TGTGCCAGCAGCGTGGGACTAGATAGCACAGATACGCAGTATTTT. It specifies CASSVGLDSTDTQYF.

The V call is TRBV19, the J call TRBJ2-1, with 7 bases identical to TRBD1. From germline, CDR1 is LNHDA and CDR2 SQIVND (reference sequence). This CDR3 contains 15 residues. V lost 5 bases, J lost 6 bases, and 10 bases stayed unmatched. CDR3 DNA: TGTGCCAGTAGTCAACTAGGGGGCGCGGTCAATGAGCAGTTCTTC. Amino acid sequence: CASSQLGGAVNEQFF.

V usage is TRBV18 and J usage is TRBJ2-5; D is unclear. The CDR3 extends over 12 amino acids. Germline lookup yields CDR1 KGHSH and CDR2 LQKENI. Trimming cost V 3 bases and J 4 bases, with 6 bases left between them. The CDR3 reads CASSPFGETQYF. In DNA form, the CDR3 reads TGTGCCAGCTCACCTTTCGGAGAGACCCAGTACTTC.

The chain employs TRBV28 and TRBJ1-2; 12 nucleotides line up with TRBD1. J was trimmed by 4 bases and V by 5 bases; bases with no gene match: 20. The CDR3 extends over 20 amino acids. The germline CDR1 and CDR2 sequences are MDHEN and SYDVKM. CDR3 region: CASSLPRRPGTGGFSYGYTF. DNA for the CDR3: TGTGCCAGCAGTCTTCCCCGCCGTCCCGGGACAGGGGGCTTCAGCTATGGCTACACCTTC.

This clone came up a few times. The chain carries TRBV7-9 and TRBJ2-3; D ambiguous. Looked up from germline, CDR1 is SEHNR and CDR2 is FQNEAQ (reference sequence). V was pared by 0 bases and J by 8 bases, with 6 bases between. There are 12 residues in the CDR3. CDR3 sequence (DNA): TGTGCCAGCAGCTTAGCGTTGGGTACGCAGTATTTT. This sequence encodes CASSLALGTQYF.

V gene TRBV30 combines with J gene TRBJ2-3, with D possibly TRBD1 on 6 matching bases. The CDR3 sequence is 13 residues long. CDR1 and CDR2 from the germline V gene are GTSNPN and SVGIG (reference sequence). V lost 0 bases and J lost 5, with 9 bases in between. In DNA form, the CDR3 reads TGTGCCTGGAGTGTCCTACAGGGAGATACGCAGTATTTT. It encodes CAWSVLQGDTQYF.

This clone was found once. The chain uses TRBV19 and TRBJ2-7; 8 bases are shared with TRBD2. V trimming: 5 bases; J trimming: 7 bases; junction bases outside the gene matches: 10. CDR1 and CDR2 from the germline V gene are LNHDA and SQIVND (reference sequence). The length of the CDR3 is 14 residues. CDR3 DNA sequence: TGTGCCAGTAGTGCAATGGGGCCTAGCGGGGAGCAGTACTTC. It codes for CASSAMGPSGEQYF.

The CDR3 DNA reads TGCGCCAGCAGACCGACAGGGAATCAGCCCCAGCATTTT. Protein: CASRPTGNQPQHF. The rearrangement links TRBV10-2 to TRBJ1-5, with 7 bases aligning to TRBD1. CDR1 WSHSY and CDR2 SAAADI come from the germline V gene. This CDR3 region has 13 residues. V dropped 6 bases and J dropped 4; count of bases not matched to a gene: 3.

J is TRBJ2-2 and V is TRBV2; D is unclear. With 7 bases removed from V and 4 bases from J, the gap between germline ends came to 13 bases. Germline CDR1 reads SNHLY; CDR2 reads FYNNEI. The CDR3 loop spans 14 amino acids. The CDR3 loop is CASKGEVGTGELFF. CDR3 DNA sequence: TGTGCCAGCAAAGGCGAGGTGGGCACCGGGGAGCTGTTTTTT.

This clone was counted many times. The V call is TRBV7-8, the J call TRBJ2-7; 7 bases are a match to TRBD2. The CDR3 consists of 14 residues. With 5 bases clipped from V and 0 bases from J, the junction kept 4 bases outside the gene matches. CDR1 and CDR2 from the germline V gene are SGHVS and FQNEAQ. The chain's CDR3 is CASSQQRDSYEQYF. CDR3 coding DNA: TGTGCCAGCAGCCAACAGCGGGACTCCTACGAGCAGTACTTC. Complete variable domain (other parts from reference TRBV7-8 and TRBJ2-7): GAGVSQSPRYKVAKRGQDVALRCDPISGHVSLFWYQQALGQGPEFLTYFQNEAQLDKSGLPSDRFFAERPEGSVSTLKIQRTQQEDSAVYLCASSQQRDSYEQYFGPGTRLTVT.

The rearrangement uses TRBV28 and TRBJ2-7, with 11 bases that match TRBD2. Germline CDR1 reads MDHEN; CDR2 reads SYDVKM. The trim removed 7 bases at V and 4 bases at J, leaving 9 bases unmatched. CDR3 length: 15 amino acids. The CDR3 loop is CASTPPTSGMYEQYF. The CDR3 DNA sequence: TGTGCCAGCACTCCACCGACTAGCGGGATGTACGAGCAGTACTTC.

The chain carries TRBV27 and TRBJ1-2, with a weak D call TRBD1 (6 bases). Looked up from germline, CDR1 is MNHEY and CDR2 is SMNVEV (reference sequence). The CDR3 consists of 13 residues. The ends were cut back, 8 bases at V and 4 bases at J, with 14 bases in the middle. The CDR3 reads CASSLAGAYGYTF. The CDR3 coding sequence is TGTGCCAGCTCACTAGCGGGGGCCTATGGCTACACCTTC.

CDR3 region: CASRDRPYEQYF. For the CDR3, the DNA is TGCGCCAGCAGGGACAGGCCCTACGAGCAGTACTTC. V gene TRBV5-1 combines with J gene TRBJ2-7, with TRBD1 identical over 7 bases. V trimming: 5 bases; J trimming: 2 bases; junction bases outside the gene matches: 1. Germline V CDR1 and CDR2: SGHRS, YFSETQ. CDR3 length equals 12 residues.

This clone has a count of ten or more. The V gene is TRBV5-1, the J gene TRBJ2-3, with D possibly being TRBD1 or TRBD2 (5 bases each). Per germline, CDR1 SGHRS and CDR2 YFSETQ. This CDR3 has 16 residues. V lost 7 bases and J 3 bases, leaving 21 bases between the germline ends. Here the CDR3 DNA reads TGCGCCAGCTCCCAATGGGGCGGGCGCGAAACAGATACGCAGTATTTT. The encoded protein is CASSQWGGRETDTQYF.

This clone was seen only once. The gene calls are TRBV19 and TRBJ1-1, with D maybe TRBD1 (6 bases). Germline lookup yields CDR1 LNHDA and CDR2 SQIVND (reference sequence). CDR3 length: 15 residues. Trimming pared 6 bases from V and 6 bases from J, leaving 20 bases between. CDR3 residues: CASRVDGGLTSEAFF. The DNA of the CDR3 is TGTGCCAGTAGGGTTGACGGGGGGCTAACGTCTGAAGCTTTCTTT. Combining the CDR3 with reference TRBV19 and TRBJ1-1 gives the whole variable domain DGGITQSPKYLFRKEGQNVTLSCEQNLNHDAMYWYRQDPGQGLRLIYYSQIVNDFQKGDIAEGYSVSREKKESFPLTVTSAQKNPTAFYLCASRVDGGLTSEAFFGQGTRLTVV.

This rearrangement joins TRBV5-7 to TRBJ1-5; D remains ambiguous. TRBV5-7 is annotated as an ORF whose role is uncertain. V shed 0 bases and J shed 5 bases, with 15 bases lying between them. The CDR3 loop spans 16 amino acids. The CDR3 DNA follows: TGTGCCAGCAGCTTGGGGGTGTTCGGCGGAGATCAGCCCCAGCATTTT. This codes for CASSLGVFGGDQPQHF.

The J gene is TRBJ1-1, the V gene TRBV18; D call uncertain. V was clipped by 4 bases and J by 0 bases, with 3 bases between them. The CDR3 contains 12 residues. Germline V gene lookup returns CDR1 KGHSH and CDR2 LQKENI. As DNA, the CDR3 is TGTGCCAGCTCACGCGTGAACACTGAAGCTTTCTTT. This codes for CASSRVNTEAFF.

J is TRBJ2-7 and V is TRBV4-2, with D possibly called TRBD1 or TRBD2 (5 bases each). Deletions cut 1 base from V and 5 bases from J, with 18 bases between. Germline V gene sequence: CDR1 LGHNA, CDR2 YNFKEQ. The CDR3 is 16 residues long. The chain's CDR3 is CASSQGYGQGVNEQYF. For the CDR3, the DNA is TGTGCCAGCAGCCAAGGATACGGCCAGGGAGTCAACGAGCAGTACTTC.

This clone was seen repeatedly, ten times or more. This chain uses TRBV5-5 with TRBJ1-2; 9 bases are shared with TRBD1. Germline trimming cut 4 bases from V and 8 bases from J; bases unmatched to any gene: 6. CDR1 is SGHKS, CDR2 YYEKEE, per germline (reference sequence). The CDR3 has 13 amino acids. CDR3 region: CASSPGQGGGYTF. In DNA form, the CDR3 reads TGTGCCAGCAGCCCGGGACAGGGTGGCGGCTACACCTTC.

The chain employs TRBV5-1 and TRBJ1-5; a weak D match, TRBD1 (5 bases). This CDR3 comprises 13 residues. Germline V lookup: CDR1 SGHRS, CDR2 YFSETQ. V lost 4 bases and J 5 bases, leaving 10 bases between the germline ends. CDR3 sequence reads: CASSTQGDQPQHF. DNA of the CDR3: TGCGCCAGCAGCACGCAAGGGGATCAGCCCCAGCATTTT.

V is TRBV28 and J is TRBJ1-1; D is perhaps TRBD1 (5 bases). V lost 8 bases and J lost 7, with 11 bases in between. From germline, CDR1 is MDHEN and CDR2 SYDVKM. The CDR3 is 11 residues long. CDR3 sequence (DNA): TGTGCCAGCGCGGGGGTCGGTGAAGCTTTCTTT. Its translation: CASAGVGEAFF. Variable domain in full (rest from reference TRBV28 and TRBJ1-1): DVKVTQSSRYLVKRTGEKVFLECVQDMDHENMFWYRQDPGLGLRLIYFSYDVKMKEKGDIPEGYSVSREKKERFSLILESASTNQTSMYLCASAGVGEAFFGQGTRLTVV.

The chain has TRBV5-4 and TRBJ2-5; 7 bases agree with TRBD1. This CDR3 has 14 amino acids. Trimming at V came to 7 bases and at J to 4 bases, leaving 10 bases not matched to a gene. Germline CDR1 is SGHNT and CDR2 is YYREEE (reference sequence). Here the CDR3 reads CASRDFRGLETQYF. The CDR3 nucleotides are TGTGCCAGCCGAGATTTCAGGGGGTTAGAGACCCAGTACTTC.

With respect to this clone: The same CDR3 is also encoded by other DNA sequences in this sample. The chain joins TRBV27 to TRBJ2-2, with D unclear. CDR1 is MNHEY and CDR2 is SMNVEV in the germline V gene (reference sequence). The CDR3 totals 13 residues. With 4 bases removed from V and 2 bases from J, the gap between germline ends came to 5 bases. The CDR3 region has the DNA TGTGCCAGCAGTTCCCACAACACCGGGGAGCTGTTTTTT. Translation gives CASSSHNTGELFF.

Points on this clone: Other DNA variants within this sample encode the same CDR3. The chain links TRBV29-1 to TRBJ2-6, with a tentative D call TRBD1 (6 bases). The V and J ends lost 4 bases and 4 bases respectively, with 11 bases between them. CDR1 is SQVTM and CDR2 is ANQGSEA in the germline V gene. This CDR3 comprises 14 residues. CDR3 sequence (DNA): TGCAGCGTTGCCAGGGGAACAGGGGCCAACGTCCTGACTTTC. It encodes CSVARGTGANVLTF.

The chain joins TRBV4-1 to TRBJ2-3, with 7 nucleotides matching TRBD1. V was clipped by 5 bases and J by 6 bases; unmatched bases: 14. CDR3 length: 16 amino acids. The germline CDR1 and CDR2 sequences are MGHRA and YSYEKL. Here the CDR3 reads CASSTGTDRASDTQYF. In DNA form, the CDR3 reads TGCGCCAGCAGCACCGGGACAGACAGGGCGTCGGATACGCAGTATTTT.